What follows are 5 T cell receptor beta chains derived from one specimen sequenced in a study of blood T cell repertoires in COVID-19. Produced via immunoSEQ multiplex PCR; TCRdb's table is partial and in-frame only. The sample shows around 300,000 clones, around 87% of them seen only once. The sample comprised peripheral blood. Receptors were obtained from a woman in her thirties who had recovered from COVID-19.

This chain links TRBV4-3 with TRBJ2-4, with 13 bases that match TRBD2. Germline V gene data show CDR1 as LGHNA and CDR2 as YSLEER. The CDR3 runs to 15 residues. V dropped 5 bases and J dropped 8; count of bases not matched to a gene: 6. CDR3 in amino acids: CASSDTSGRADIQYF. CDR3 sequence (DNA): TGCGCCAGCAGCGATACTAGCGGGAGGGCAGACATTCAGTACTTC.

The chain is built from TRBV28 and TRBJ2-1, with D possibly being TRBD2 (6 bases). The CDR3 has 15 residues. Deletions cut 2 bases from V and 7 bases from J, with 15 bases between. The germline CDR1 and CDR2 sequences are MDHEN and SYDVKM. CDR3 DNA: TGTGCCAGCAGTTTAGCGGGAAACTCAGGGAATGAGCAGTTCTTC. This gives the protein CASSLAGNSGNEQFF.

The V and J genes are TRBV5-4 and TRBJ2-7, with D possibly TRBD2 on 5 matching bases. Trimming pared 2 bases from V and 7 bases from J, leaving 7 bases between. There are 11 residues in the CDR3. Per the germline V gene, CDR1 is SGHNT and CDR2 is YYREEE (reference sequence). The CDR3 loop reads CASSFGKEQYF. The CDR3 DNA reads as TGTGCCAGCAGCTTCGGGAAGGAGCAGTACTTC.

CDR3 protein: CASSLGAGVRNSPLHF. DNA of the CDR3: TGTGCCAGCAGCTTAGGGGCGGGGGTTCGGAATTCACCCCTCCACTTT. The gene calls are TRBV7-9 and TRBJ1-6; tentative D call: TRBD1 (5 bases). Germline-derived CDR1 and CDR2 are SEHNR and FQNEAQ (reference sequence). V was clipped by 1 base and J by 7 bases, with 14 bases between them. The CDR3 covers 16 residues.

The chain employs TRBV21-1 and TRBJ2-2; TRBD2 is the table's D call and was not checked against the DNA. TRBV21-1 is annotated as a pseudogene. This CDR3 comprises 20 residues. The CDR3 sequence is CASSKALFPSGGANTGELFF. DNA for the CDR3: TGTGCCAGCAGCAAAGCGCTTTTTCCTAGCGGGGGGGCGAACACCGGGGAGCTGTTTTTT.